Given below is one TCR beta chain in context. This clonotype has at least ten counts. There is no known antigen for this receptor. No much larger clone is present one base from it, and per-base qualities are unavailable. The data were taken from a study of T cells in Graves' hyperthyroidism and ophthalmopathy (dated by TCRdb to between 2018 and 2021). For the wider study: Peripheral blood was sampled at the time of initial diagnosis, prior to any treatment. TCR V-J signatures able to tell the groups apart were searched for in a discovery cohort of 90 to 100 patients, of whom 43 had Graves' ophthalmopathy and about 60 had stable Graves' hyperthyroidism. Prospective prediction of ophthalmopathy was tested in an independent validation cohort of approximately 19 hyperthyroidism patients and 17 patients who later progressed to ophthalmopathy. For training and testing, the 100 patients in the discovery cohort were randomly divided in a 7:3 ratio. The study also compared thyroid tissue and blood T-cell repertoires from more than five Graves' hyperthyroidism patients. After blood sampling, hyperthyroidism patients were treated with methimazole at a starting dose of 30 mg daily, and ophthalmopathy patients were treated with high-dose intravenous methylprednisolone. According to the paper, TCR Vbeta CDR3 sequencing was carried out on over 130 peripheral blood samples, which came from fewer than 50 ophthalmopathy, 70 to 80 hyperthyroidism and 17 progressor patients.

Stable Graves' hyperthyroidism was defined as no progression to ophthalmopathy during 18 months of follow-up. Hyperthyroidism patients were newly diagnosed, had a disease duration of under 2 months, and were aged 18 to 65 years. Exclusion was applied to patients with uncontrolled infections, other autoimmune diseases, pregnancy or lactation. Diagnoses were established on the basis of clinical symptoms, serum thyroxine and TRAb, thyroid ultrasound, and orbital computed tomography. PBMCs were isolated from about 9.1 ml of fresh peripheral blood by Ficoll-Paque density gradient centrifugation. Total RNA was extracted with Trizol reagent, and quality was checked on an Agilent 2100 Bioanalyzer. The TCR beta CDR3 regions were amplified from the RNA transcripts. For the first round of RT-PCR on the TCR CDR3, the HTBI primer set was used together with the Qiagen OneStep RT-PCR kit. The libraries were constructed in a second round of multiplex PCR and then size-selected and purified. The libraries were sequenced on an Illumina HiSeq2000 using paired-end 100 bp reads. In the original analysis: Raw data were processed with SOAPnuke, discarding reads with adapters, uncalled bases, mean Phred below 15, or no exact constant-primer or identifier match. COPE v1.2.5 was used to merge high-quality paired reads, and clonotypes were defined as unique nucleotide sequences. MiTCR v1.1 was used to align the clonotypes against IMGT TRBV, TRBD and TRBJ reference segments. The analysis included only V-J combinations with a frequency above 0.0001, which together covered around 99% of the repertoires. The TCS score was defined as F50 (clonal expansion) divided by E x V (chaos), with BLOSUM62-based TCRdist calculated between CDR3 peptides within each V-J. Welch's t-statistics and random forest reduced 500 to 550 V-J features to 13, which were used in a naive Bayes classifier (R e1071). TCRdb applied fastp at Q25 and MiXCR to the public reads, then kept only in-frame beta chains. Each entry merges the rows of one CDR3 protein and shows their most common DNA and genes. These V and J calls originate from TCRdb's pipeline instead of the authors' own analysis. A total of some 740,000 distinct CDR3 sequences appear in this sample, about 14% of them only once. The ten largest clonotypes hold roughly a tenth of the sample.

Counted from cysteine to phenylalanine, this CDR3 has 15 amino acids. Of all the DNA, just the CDR3 is kept, 45 bases in frame from base 1. The junction shows trimming of 5 bases on V and 1 base on J, plus 13 bases between the germline ends. Looking up the germline V gene (reference sequence) yields CDR1 SEHNR and CDR2 FQNEAQ. The research as a whole found: In cross-validation, a model built on a 13 V-J signature told ophthalmopathy apart from stable hyperthyroidism with approximately 91% sensitivity and roughly 81% specificity, and in testing the same model reached 80%/75%. Most expanded thyroid clonotypes (frequency above 0.001) were also found in blood, which suggests that blood repertoires may mirror thyroid immune responses. Sample size was not statistically predetermined, and investigators were not blinded to group allocation. During validation, the model predicted progression to ophthalmopathy a median of approximately 7 months ahead of onset, with just under 71% sensitivity and 72.22% specificity.

What was sequenced was blood. The sequence came from a woman under 30 with Graves' hyperthyroidism. Here the chain combines TRBV7-9 and TRBJ2-3, with TRBD2 perhaps the D gene, on 7 matching bases. The nucleotides read TGTGCCAGCAGCCCGAGGGGGGGCGGCACAGATACGCAGTATTTT. It codes for CASSPRGGGTDTQYF.